The T cell receptor (beta chain) under discussion was sequenced for a study of OX40 agonist ivuxolimab in advanced cancers. For the study in its entirety: Ivuxolimab, which targeted the costimulatory receptor OX40 (CD134), was an agonistic, fully human IgG2 monoclonal antibody. Intravenous ivuxolimab was administered to patients every 2 weeks at six dose levels: 0.01, 0.1, 0.3, 1.5, 3 and 10 mg/kg. Of the roughly 52 dose-escalation patients, hepatocellular carcinoma was present in approximately 20, melanoma in some 15, renal cell carcinoma in 9 and head and neck cancer in 9. In the dose-escalation cohort, 70% to 90% of patients were male, and the mean age was around 60 years with a range of roughly 20 to 85. Prior anti-PD-1, anti-PD-L1 or anti-CTLA-4 therapy was permitted, and 40% to 50% of dose-escalation patients had received checkpoint inhibitors. Partial responses occurred in three dose-escalation patients, of whom one had hepatocellular carcinoma and two had cutaneous melanoma. The point of sequencing TCRbeta in the periphery was to test whether ivuxolimab changed TCR sequence diversity and drove clonal T-cell expansion. The monotherapy dose-escalation portion (N ≈ 56 patients) of the phase I ivuxolimab trial is reported in the paper. What the work shows at the level of the full study, not this receptor alone: After ivuxolimab, more expanded clones were found on average in CD8+ T cells than in CD4+ T cells. Which antigens the clonally expanded peripheral T cells were specific for was not determined. At doses from 0.1 to 3.0 mg/kg, clonal expansion was seen in both CD4+ and CD8+ blood T cells between baseline and week 6. Low levels of normalized T-cell clonal expansion were also seen in some patients who did not respond. Partial responders in the 0.1-3.0 mg/kg groups had among the lowest normalized peripheral clonal expansion, especially among CD8+ T cells.

Patients with autoimmune disease history or receiving systemic immunosuppression were excluded from the trial. Peripheral blood for TCR sequencing was collected from all dose cohorts at baseline, on cycle 4 day 1, and on cycle 7 day 1. Samples were obtained from an open-label, multicenter, first-in-human phase I dose-escalation trial of ivuxolimab. The trial enrolled adults with locally advanced or metastatic head and neck squamous cell, hepatocellular, melanoma or renal cell carcinoma. Before TCR sequencing, CD4+ and CD8+ T cells were separately sorted from peripheral blood. Only one count was recorded for this clone. Its antigen is currently not known. One end of the junction fails to match germline, which may point to a read error. To sequence the TCRbeta CDR3 region, genomic DNA was isolated from the sorted cells. The immunoSEQ Assay was used to sequence the TCRbeta CDR3 regions. This immuneACCESS table, as held by TCRdb, lists in-frame sequences with V and J called but not all clones. Of the missing ones, under half trace to an unresolved V gene in checked studies; the others have no known cause. Present in this sample are about 69,000 clones, around 90% of which were seen just once. The ten top clones hold approximately 10% of the sample.

CDR1 and CDR2 were assigned from the germline V gene (reference sequence) as SGHNT and YYREEE. CDR3 length: 15 amino acids, cysteine to phenylalanine. Only the CDR3 portion is preserved as DNA: 45 bases, with reading frame beginning at the first base. This specimen consisted of CD4+ or CD8+ T cells sorted from blood, obtained in a trial of the OX40 agonist ivuxolimab. The receptor was isolated from an adult with an advanced solid tumor such as melanoma, head and neck, liver or kidney cancer. Recombination linked TRBV5-4 to TRBJ2-1, with 11 bases matching TRBD1. The nucleotides read TGTGCCAGCAGCTTTCCGGGACAGGGGGTCAATGAGCAGCTCTTC. Its product reads: CASSFPGQGVNEQLF.